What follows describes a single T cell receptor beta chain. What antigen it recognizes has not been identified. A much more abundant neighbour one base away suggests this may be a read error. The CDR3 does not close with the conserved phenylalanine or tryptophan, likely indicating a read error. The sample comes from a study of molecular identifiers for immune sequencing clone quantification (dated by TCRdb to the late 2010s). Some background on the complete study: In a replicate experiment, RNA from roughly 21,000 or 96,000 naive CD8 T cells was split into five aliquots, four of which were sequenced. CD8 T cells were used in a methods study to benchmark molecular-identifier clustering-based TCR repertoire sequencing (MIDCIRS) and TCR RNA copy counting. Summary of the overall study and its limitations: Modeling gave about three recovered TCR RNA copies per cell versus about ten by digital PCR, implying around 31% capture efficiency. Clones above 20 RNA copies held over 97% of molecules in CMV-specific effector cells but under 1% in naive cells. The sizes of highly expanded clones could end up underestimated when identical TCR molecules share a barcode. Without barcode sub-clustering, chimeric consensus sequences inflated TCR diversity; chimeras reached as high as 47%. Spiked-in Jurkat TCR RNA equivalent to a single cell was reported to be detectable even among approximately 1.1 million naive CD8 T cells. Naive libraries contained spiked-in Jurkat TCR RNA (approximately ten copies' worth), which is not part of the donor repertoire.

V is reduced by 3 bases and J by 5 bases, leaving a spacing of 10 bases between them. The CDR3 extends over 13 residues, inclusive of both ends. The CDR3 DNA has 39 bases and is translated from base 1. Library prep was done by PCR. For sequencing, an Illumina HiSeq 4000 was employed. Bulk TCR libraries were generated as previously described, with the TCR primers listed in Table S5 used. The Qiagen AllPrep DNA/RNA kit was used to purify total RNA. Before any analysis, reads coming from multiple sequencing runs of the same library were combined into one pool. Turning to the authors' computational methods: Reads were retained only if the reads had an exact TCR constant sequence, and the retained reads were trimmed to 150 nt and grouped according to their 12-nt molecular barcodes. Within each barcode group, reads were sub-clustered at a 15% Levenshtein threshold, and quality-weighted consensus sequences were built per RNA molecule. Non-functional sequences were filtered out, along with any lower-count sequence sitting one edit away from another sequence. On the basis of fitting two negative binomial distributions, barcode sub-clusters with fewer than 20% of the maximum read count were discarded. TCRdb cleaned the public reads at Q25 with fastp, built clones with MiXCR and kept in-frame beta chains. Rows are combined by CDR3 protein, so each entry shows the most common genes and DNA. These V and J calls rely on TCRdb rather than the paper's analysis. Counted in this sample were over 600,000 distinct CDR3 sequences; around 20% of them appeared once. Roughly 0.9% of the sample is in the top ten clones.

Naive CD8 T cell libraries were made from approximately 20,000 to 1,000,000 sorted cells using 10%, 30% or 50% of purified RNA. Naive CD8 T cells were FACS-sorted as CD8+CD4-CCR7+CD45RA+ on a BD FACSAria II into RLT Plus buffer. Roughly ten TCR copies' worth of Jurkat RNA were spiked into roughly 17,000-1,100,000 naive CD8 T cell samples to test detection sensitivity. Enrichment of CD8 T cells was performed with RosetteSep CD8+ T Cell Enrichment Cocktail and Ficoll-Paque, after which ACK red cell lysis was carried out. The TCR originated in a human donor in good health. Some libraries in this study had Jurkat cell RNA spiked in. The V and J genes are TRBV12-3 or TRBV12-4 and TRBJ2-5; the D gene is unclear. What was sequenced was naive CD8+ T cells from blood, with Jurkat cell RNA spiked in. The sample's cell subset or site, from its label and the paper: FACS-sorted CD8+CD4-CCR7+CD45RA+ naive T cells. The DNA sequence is TGTGCCAGCAGTTTTCTAGGGAAGGAGACCCAGTACTCC. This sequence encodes CASSFLGKETQYS.